Listed below are T cell receptor beta chains from one sample, sequenced in a study of OX40 agonist ivuxolimab in advanced cancers. This table comes from immunoSEQ multiplex PCR, and its TCRdb copy is limited to in-frame clones, with some not included. The sample holds about 49,000 clones, roughly 94% seen once. The sample here was CD4+ or CD8+ T cells sorted from blood, taken in a trial of the OX40 agonist ivuxolimab. The receptor source for this set is an adult with an advanced solid tumor such as melanoma, head and neck, liver or kidney cancer. CDR3s include the opening cysteine and the closing phenylalanine or tryptophan. Fields, in order: J gene, D gene, clone size, V gene, CDR3 DNA, CDR3 protein. The D gene is left open where the match is weak. The listing skips clone size in some rows; elsewhere it reads once, few, many or a size class.

j_call: TRBJ2-4; d_call: TRBD1; clone_size: NA; v_call: TRBV6-6; cdr3_nt: TGTGCCAGCCTCCAGGGGGCATCATCCAAAAACATTCAGTACTTC; cdr3_aa: CASLQGASSKNIQYF
j_call: TRBJ1-1; d_call: TRBD1; clone_size: NA; v_call: TRBV19; cdr3_nt: TGTGCCAGTAGTATAGTGGGGACAGGGGGTACTGAAGCTTTCTTT; cdr3_aa: CASSIVGTGGTEAFF
j_call: TRBJ2-1; d_call: TRBD2; clone_size: NA; v_call: TRBV7-3; cdr3_nt: TGTGCCAGCAGCCCCCAGCGGGAGCCCTTCCATGAGCAGTTCTTC; cdr3_aa: CASSPQREPFHEQFF
j_call: TRBJ2-2; d_call: TRBD2; clone_size: NA; v_call: TRBV6-1; cdr3_nt: TGTGCCAGCAGGCTAGCGGGAAGCGGGGAGCTGTTTTTT; cdr3_aa: CASRLAGSGELFF
j_call: TRBJ2-5; d_call: TRBD2; clone_size: NA; v_call: TRBV7-9; cdr3_nt: TGTGCCAGCAGACATCCCTTAGCGGGAGGGGGCCTTGGGGAGACCCAGTACTTC; cdr3_aa: CASRHPLAGGGLGETQYF
j_call: TRBJ2-7; d_call: TRBD2; clone_size: NA; v_call: TRBV9; cdr3_nt: TGTGCCAGCAGCGTTAGCGGGAGAGTCAACGAGCAGTACTTC; cdr3_aa: CASSVSGRVNEQYF
j_call: TRBJ2-1; d_call: NA; clone_size: NA; v_call: TRBV6-5; cdr3_nt: TGTGCCAGCAGTATAGCTAGCTCGGGGGCAGGTGAGCAGTTCTTC; cdr3_aa: CASSIASSGAGEQFF
j_call: TRBJ1-5; d_call: NA; clone_size: NA; v_call: TRBV5-6; cdr3_nt: TGTGCCAGCAGCTTGGCCGATCAGCCCCAGCATTTT; cdr3_aa: CASSLADQPQHF
j_call: TRBJ2-1; d_call: NA; clone_size: NA; v_call: TRBV7-2; cdr3_nt: TGTGCCAGCAGTTTGGGACTCATCAATGAGCAGTTCTTC; cdr3_aa: CASSLGLINEQFF
j_call: TRBJ2-7; d_call: NA; clone_size: NA; v_call: TRBV7-9; cdr3_nt: TGTGCCAGCAGGCAATCGACCTCCTACGAGCAGTACTTC; cdr3_aa: CASRQSTSYEQYF
j_call: TRBJ1-1; d_call: NA; clone_size: NA; v_call: TRBV7-9; cdr3_nt: TGTGCCAGCAGCTATGGTGGCACTGAAGCTTTCTTT; cdr3_aa: CASSYGGTEAFF
j_call: TRBJ2-7; d_call: NA; clone_size: once; v_call: TRBV11-3; cdr3_nt: TGTGCCAGCAGCTTAGGGGCTAGCCCCGGGGAGCAGTACTTC; cdr3_aa: CASSLGASPGEQYF
j_call: TRBJ2-3; d_call: TRBD2; clone_size: NA; v_call: TRBV7-3; cdr3_nt: TGTGCCAGCAGCTCTAGCGGGGGTAGCACAGATACGCAGTATTTT; cdr3_aa: CASSSSGGSTDTQYF
j_call: TRBJ2-1; d_call: TRBD2; clone_size: NA; v_call: TRBV27; cdr3_nt: TGTGCCAGCAGTTCCGGGACTAGCGGAACCTACAATGAGCAGTTCTTC; cdr3_aa: CASSSGTSGTYNEQFF
j_call: TRBJ2-1; d_call: TRBD2; clone_size: NA; v_call: TRBV7-8; cdr3_nt: TGTGCCAGCAGCCTCAAGGGAACGGTCGGACTAGCGTTCAATGAGCAGTTCTTC; cdr3_aa: CASSLKGTVGLAFNEQFF
j_call: TRBJ2-1; d_call: TRBD2; clone_size: NA; v_call: TRBV30; cdr3_nt: TGTGCCTGGAGTGGACTAGCGGGAGGCAATGAGCAGTTCTTC; cdr3_aa: CAWSGLAGGNEQFF
j_call: TRBJ2-7; d_call: NA; clone_size: NA; v_call: TRBV27; cdr3_nt: TGTGCCAGCAGTCACGGCCTAAACTCCTACGAGCAGTACTTC; cdr3_aa: CASSHGLNSYEQYF
j_call: TRBJ2-7; d_call: TRBD1; clone_size: NA; v_call: TRBV11-2; cdr3_nt: TGTGCCAGCAGCTTAGGGACAGGGCTTTCCTACGAGCAGTACTTC; cdr3_aa: CASSLGTGLSYEQYF
j_call: TRBJ1-5; d_call: NA; clone_size: NA; v_call: TRBV9; cdr3_nt: TGTGCCAGCAGCGTAGGGGGGGGCATGGGTCAGCCCCAGCATTTT; cdr3_aa: CASSVGGGMGQPQHF
j_call: TRBJ2-1; d_call: NA; clone_size: NA; v_call: TRBV5-1; cdr3_nt: TGCGCCAGCAGCTTGGGCGGCTCCAATGAGCAGTTCTTC; cdr3_aa: CASSLGGSNEQFF
j_call: TRBJ1-2; d_call: NA; clone_size: NA; v_call: TRBV5-4; cdr3_nt: TGTGCCAGCAGCGAGGACACCTATGGCTACACCTTC; cdr3_aa: CASSEDTYGYTF
j_call: TRBJ2-7; d_call: NA; clone_size: NA; v_call: TRBV11-2; cdr3_nt: TGTGCCAGCAGCTTCCCCATAACAGGCTACGAGCAGTACTTC; cdr3_aa: CASSFPITGYEQYF
j_call: TRBJ2-7; d_call: TRBD1; clone_size: NA; v_call: TRBV27; cdr3_nt: TGTGCCACCAAGGGACAGGGATACTACGAGCAGTACTTC; cdr3_aa: CATKGQGYYEQYF